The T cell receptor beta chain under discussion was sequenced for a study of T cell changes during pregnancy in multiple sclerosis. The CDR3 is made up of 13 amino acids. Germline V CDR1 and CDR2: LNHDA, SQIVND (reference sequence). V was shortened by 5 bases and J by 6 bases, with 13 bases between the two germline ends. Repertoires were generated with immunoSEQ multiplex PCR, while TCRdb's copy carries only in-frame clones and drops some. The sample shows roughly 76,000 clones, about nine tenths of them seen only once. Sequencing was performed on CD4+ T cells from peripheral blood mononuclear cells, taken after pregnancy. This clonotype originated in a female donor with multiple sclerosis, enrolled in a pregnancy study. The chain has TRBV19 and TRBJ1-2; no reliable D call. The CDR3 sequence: CASSAPGGNGYTF. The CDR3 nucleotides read TGTGCCAGTAGTGCCCCAGGAGGGAATGGCTACACCTTC. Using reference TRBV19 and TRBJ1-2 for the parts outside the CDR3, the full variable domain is DGGITQSPKYLFRKEGQNVTLSCEQNLNHDAMYWYRQDPGQGLRLIYYSQIVNDFQKGDIAEGYSVSREKKESFPLTVTSAQKNPTAFYLCASSAPGGNGYTFGSGTRLTVV.